Listed here is a single T cell receptor beta chain. Its target is unknown. This sample is part of a study of memory CD4+ T cells and cytomegalovirus serostatus. Whole-study findings and limits: Median bootstrapped AUC for CMV status was about 0.95 originally, about 0.9 US-trained. Suggested: most of the CMV-linked TCR signature lies in CD4+ memory cells.

Per the original data handling: Out-of-frame sequences were removed, leaving 2 million to 2.5 million distinct TCRbeta sequences. Only in-frame clones appear in the TCRdb table, and some are missing; sequencing was by immunoSEQ multiplex PCR. V, J and clone size were drawn from that table, and D and trimming were deduced from the DNA. The table lists 80,000 or so clones, under 80% of them singletons. The sort gate was single viable CD3+CD4+CD8-CD45RO+ cells for memory CD4+ T cells. Serostatus was set by detecting CMV pp150, pp28, p38, p52 IgG. What was sequenced was memory CD4+ T cells from blood. This sequence was found in an adult in good health and CMV-seropositive.

The CDR3 reads CASSLFRADTQYF. In DNA, the CDR3 is TGTGCCAGCAGCTTATTTCGCGCAGATACGCAGTATTTT. V usage is TRBV11-3 and J usage is TRBJ2-3; D not certain. The ends were cut back, 2 bases at V and 4 bases at J, with 7 bases in the middle. This CDR3 is built from 13 residues. Germline V gene sequence: CDR1 SGHNT, CDR2 YENEEA.